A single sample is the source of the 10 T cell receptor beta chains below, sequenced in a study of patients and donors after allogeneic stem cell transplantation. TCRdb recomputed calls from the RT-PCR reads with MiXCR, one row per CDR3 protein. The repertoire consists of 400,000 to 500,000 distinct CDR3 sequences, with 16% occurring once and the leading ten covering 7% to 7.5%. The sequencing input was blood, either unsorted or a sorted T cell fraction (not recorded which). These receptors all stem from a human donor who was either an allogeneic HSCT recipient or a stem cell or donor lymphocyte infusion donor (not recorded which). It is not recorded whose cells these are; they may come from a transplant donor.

CDR3 bases: TGTGCCTGGGGTCTAGGAGGGGCTAACACTGAAGCTTTCTTT. It encodes CAWGLGGANTEAFF. This chain joins TRBV30 and TRBJ1-1; perhaps TRBD1 as D (5 bases). Trimming cost V 5 bases and J 2 bases, with 15 bases left between them. The V gene's germline CDR1 is GTSNPN and CDR2 SVGIG (reference sequence). The CDR3 sequence is 14 residues long.

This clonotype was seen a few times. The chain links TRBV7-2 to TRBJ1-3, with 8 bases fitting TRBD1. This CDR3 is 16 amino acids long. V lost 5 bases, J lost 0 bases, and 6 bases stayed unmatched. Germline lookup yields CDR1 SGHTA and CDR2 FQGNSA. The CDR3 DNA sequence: TGTGCCAGCAGCGCCAGGGGGCTTGTCTCTGGAAACACCATATATTTT. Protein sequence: CASSARGLVSGNTIYF.

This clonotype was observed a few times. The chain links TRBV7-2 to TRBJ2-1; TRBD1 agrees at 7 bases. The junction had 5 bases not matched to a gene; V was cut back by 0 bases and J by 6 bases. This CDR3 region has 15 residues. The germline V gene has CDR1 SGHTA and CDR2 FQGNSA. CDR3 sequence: CASSLAPGGSNEQFF. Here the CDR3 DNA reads TGTGCCAGCAGCTTAGCGCCAGGGGGAAGCAATGAGCAGTTCTTC.

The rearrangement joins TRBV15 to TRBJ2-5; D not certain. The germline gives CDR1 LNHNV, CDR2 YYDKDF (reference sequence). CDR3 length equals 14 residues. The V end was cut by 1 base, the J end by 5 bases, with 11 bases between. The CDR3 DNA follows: TGTGCCACCAGCAGAGCCACCAGGTGGGAGACCCAGTACTTC. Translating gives CATSRATRWETQYF.

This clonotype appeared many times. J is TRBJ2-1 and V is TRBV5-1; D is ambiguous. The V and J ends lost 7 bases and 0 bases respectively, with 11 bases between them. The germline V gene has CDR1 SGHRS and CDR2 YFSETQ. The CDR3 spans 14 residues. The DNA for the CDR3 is TGCGCCAGCGGGGTGGGGAACTCCTACAATGAGCAGTTCTTC. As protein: CASGVGNSYNEQFF.

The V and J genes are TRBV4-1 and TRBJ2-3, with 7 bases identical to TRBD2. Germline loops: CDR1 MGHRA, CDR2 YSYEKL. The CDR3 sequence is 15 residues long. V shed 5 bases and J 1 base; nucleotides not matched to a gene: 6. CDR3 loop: CASSTPSGRTDTQYF. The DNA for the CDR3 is TGCGCCAGCAGCACCCCTAGCGGCCGCACAGATACGCAGTATTTT.

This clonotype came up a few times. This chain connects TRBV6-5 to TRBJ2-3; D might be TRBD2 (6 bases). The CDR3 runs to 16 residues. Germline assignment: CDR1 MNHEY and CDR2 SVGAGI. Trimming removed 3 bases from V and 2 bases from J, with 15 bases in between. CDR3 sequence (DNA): TGTGCCAGCAGTTATCATGGCGGGATCTTCACAGATACGCAGTATTTT. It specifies CASSYHGGIFTDTQYF.

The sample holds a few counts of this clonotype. The CDR3 spells CASSQDSGTGDYEQYF. The CDR3 DNA is TGCGCCAGCAGCCAGGACTCCGGGACAGGGGATTATGAGCAGTACTTC. The J gene is TRBJ2-7, the V gene TRBV4-3; 10 nucleotides match TRBD1. With 3 bases clipped from V and 7 bases from J, the junction kept 12 bases outside the gene matches. Germline V gene data show CDR1 as LGHNA and CDR2 as YSLEER. The CDR3 is made up of 16 amino acids.

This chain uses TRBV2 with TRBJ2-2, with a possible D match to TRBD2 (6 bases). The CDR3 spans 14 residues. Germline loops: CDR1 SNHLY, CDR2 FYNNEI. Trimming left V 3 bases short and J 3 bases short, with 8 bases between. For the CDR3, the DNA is TGTGCCAGCAGTGATGGGACTTACACCGGGGAGCTGTTTTTT. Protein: CASSDGTYTGELFF.

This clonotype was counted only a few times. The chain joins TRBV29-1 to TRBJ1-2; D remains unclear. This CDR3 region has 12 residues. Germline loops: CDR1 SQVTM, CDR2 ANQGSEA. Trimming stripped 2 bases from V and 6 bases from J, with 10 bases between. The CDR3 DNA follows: TGCAGCGTTGAACTGGGAGAGGATGGCTACACCTTC. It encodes CSVELGEDGYTF. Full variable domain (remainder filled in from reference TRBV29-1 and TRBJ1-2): SAVISQKPSRDICQRGTSLTIQCQVDSQVTMMFWYRQQPGQSLTLIATANQGSEATYESGFVIDKFPISRPNLTFSTLTVSNMSPEDSSIYLCSVELGEDGYTFGSGTRLTVV.